The 5 T cell receptor beta chains in this list originate from one sample, sequenced in a study of T-cell memory formation after mild COVID-19. A single record per CDR3 protein comes from TCRdb applying MiXCR to the 5' RACE reads. The sample has about 110,000 distinct CDR3 sequences, roughly 19% seen once. The sample was PBMCs or a T cell subset sorted from them (not recorded which). These receptors originate from a man younger than 35 who had mild COVID-19 (a few samples of this study predate the infection). Cell type and time point are not known.

DNA of the CDR3: TGCGCCAGCAGCTCGTTTAATGGGGAAAGTGGCTACACCTTC. Translated, it gives CASSSFNGESGYTF. The chain recombines TRBV5-1 with TRBJ1-2; no clear D. The germline gives CDR1 SGHRS, CDR2 YFSETQ. This CDR3 has 14 amino acids. V lost 3 bases and J lost 7, with 16 bases in between.

This clonotype was recorded a few times. In nucleotides, the CDR3 is TGTGCCAGCAGTGGGGGTCCTAATGTACAGTTCTTC. This gives the protein CASSGGPNVQFF. V usage is TRBV6-2 or TRBV6-3 and J usage is TRBJ2-1; possibly TRBD1 or TRBD2 for D (5 bases each). Deletions cut 5 bases from V and 13 bases from J, with 15 bases between. The CDR3 runs 12 residues. Germline V CDR1 and CDR2: MNHEY, SVGEGT.

The sample holds many counts of this clonotype. The chain employs TRBV4-1 and TRBJ1-6; possible D gene TRBD1, 6 bases. The CDR3 totals 16 residues. From germline, CDR1 is MGHRA and CDR2 YSYEKL. V lost 0 bases, J lost 5 bases, and 11 bases lay in between. CDR3 DNA: TGCGCCAGCAGCCAAGATCGGGGGGCTCATAATTCACCCCTCCACTTT. Translation: CASSQDRGAHNSPLHF.

This chain links TRBV7-9 with TRBJ1-1; no definite D call. The CDR3 has 13 amino acids. The V gene's germline CDR1 is SEHNR and CDR2 FQNEAQ (reference sequence). The V gene lost 1 base and the J gene lost 6 bases, with 9 bases spanning the gap. CDR3 sequence reads: CASSLGVLAEAFF. CDR3 sequence (DNA): TGTGCCAGCAGCTTAGGGGTGCTCGCTGAAGCTTTCTTT.

The gene calls are TRBV6-2 or TRBV6-3 and TRBJ2-7; D is uncertain. Germline V gene data show CDR1 as MNHEY and CDR2 as SVGEGT. With 4 bases removed from V and 0 bases from J, the gap between germline ends came to 7 bases. CDR3 length: 13 amino acids. In DNA form, the CDR3 reads TGTGCCAGCAGTTTCTACGTCTCCTACGAGCAGTACTTC. Translation gives CASSFYVSYEQYF.